The following is a TCR beta chain sequence with its context. The CDR3 totals 17 residues. Germline V gene lookup returns CDR1 LGHNA and CDR2 YNFKEQ. Between the trimmed V and J ends, which lost 4 bases and 0 bases, there was a span of 15 bases. The sample comes from a study of blood T cell repertoires in COVID-19. Background on the study: Sites in the United States, Italy and Spain provided acute and convalescent COVID-19 samples.

Under the authors' procedure: Estimation of nucleated cell counts relied on the amplification of reference gene primers. TCRdb keeps only in-frame clones here, not all; method: immunoSEQ multiplex PCR. V and J calls and clone size are those listed in that table; D and trimming were worked out from the DNA. The repertoire holds a few hundred thousand clones, with nearly 90% as singletons. The TCR was taken from a woman aged 55-69 years with COVID-19, enrolled during active disease. The chain couples TRBV4-2 to TRBJ2-2, with D possibly matching TRBD1 (5 bases). The sequencing sample was made of peripheral blood. DNA for the CDR3: TGTGCCAGCAGCCCTCGAACCCAGGGTTCGAACACCGGGGAGCTGTTTTTT. It yields the protein CASSPRTQGSNTGELFF.